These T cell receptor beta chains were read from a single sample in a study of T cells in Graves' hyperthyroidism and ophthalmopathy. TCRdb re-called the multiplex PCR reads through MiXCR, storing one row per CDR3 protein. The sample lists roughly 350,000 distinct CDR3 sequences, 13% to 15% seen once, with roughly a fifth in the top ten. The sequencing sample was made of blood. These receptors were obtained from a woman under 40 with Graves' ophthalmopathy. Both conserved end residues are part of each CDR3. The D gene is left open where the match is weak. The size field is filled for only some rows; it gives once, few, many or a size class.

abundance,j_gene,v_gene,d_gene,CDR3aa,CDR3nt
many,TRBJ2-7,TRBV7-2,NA,CASSPADEQYF,TGTGCCAGCAGCCCCGCGGACGAGCAGTACTTC
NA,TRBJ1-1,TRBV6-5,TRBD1,CASSYFSGTGLNTEAFF,TGTGCCAGCAGTTACTTCAGCGGGACAGGGTTGAACACTGAAGCTTTCTTT
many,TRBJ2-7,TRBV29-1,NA,CSVRGDRLSYEQYF,TGCAGCGTCCGAGGTGACAGGCTGAGCTACGAGCAGTACTTC
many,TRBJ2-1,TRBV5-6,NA,CASSLAGVFSYNEQFF,TGTGCCAGCAGCTTGGCCGGGGTATTCTCCTACAATGAGCAGTTCTTC
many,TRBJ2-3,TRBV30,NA,CAWNLGGAADTQYF,TGTGCCTGGAACCTGGGTGGGGCCGCAGATACGCAGTATTTT
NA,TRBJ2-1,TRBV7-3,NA,CASSPNGDEQFF,TGTGCCAGCAGCCCCAATGGGGATGAGCAGTTCTTC
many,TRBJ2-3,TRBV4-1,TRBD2,CASSQDSSGGADTQYF,TGCGCCAGCAGCCAAGACTCTAGCGGGGGGGCAGATACGCAGTATTTT
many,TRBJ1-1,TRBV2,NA,CASKPLGPSNTEAFF,TGTGCCAGCAAACCATTGGGACCGTCGAACACTGAAGCTTTCTTT
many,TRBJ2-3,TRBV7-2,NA,CASSFVMGSGEGTDTQYF,TGTGCCAGCAGCTTCGTGATGGGTTCGGGGGAGGGCACAGATACGCAGTATTTT
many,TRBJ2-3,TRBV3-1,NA,CASSSPTDYTDTQYF,TGTGCCAGCAGCTCCCCGACCGATTACACAGATACGCAGTATTTT
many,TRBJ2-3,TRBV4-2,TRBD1,CASSQEFAGTGLPGVTDTQYF,TGTGCCAGCAGCCAAGAATTCGCCGGGACAGGGTTACCGGGAGTCACAGATACGCAGTATTTT
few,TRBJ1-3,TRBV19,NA,CASGTSGNTIYF,TGTGCCAGCGGGACAAGTGGAAACACCATATATTTT
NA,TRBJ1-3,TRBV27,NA,CASRPMGNAAGNTIYF,TGTGCCAGCAGGCCCATGGGGAACGCGGCGGGAAACACCATATATTTT
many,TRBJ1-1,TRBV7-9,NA,CASQSGAKGAFF,TGTGCCAGCCAATCAGGGGCTAAGGGAGCTTTCTTT
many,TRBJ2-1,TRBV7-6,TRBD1,CASSTRQGSSYNEQFF,TGTGCCAGCAGCACACGACAGGGAAGCTCCTACAATGAGCAGTTCTTC
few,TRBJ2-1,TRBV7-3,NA,CASSLRGGEFGEQFF,TGTGCCAGCAGCTTAAGAGGCGGGGAATTCGGTGAGCAGTTCTTC
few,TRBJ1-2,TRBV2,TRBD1,CASRPPGQHYGYTF,TGTGCCAGCAGGCCTCCGGGACAGCACTATGGCTACACCTTC
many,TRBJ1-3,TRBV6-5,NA,CASSYRASSGNTIYF,TGTGCCAGCAGTTATCGGGCGAGCTCTGGAAACACCATATATTTT
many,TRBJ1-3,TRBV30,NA,CAWSRRANSGNTIYF,TGTGCCTGGAGCCGCAGGGCAAACTCTGGAAACACCATATATTTT
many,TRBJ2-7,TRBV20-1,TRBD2,CSARSGTSGGAYEQYF,TGCAGTGCTCGTTCCGGGACTAGCGGGGGCGCCTACGAGCAGTACTTC
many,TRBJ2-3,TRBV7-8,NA,CASSLKDTDTQYF,TGTGCCAGCAGCTTAAAGGACACAGATACGCAGTATTTT
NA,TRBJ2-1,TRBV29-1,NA,CSVRSRIGGPMDEQFF,TGCAGCGTCCGCTCGCGAATCGGGGGGCCGATGGATGAGCAGTTCTTC
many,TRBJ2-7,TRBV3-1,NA,CASSQDSASFSHEQYF,TGTGCCAGCAGCCAAGATAGTGCATCCTTTTCCCACGAGCAGTACTTC
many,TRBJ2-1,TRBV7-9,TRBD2,CASSLEAGGYSEQFF,TGTGCCAGCAGCTTAGAGGCGGGGGGGTACAGTGAGCAGTTCTTC
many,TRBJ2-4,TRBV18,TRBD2,CASSGTSGGIKNIQYF,TGTGCCAGCTCAGGAACTAGCGGGGGAATCAAAAACATTCAGTACTTC
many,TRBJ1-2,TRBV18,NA,CASSPTDRNYGYTF,TGTGCCAGCTCACCAACCGACAGGAATTATGGCTACACCTTC
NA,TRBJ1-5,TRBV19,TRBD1,CATSRDREASSNQPQHF,TGTGCCACCAGCAGGGACAGGGAGGCGTCGAGCAATCAGCCCCAGCATTTT
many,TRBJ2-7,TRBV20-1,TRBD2,CSAHHELAGVYEQYF,TGCAGTGCACATCATGAACTAGCGGGGGTCTACGAGCAGTACTTC
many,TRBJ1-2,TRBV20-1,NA,CSAPRRSDREGNGYTF,TGCAGTGCTCCGCGGAGGAGCGACCGCGAAGGGAACGGCTACACCTTC
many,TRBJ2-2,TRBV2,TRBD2,CASKRGGTGELFF,TGTGCCAGCAAGCGGGGCGGAACCGGGGAGCTGTTTTTT
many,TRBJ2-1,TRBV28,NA,CASSITGQNSYNEQFF,TGTGCCAGCAGTATCACCGGCCAGAACTCCTACAATGAGCAGTTCTTC
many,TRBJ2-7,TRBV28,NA,CASIPGTVFSYEQYF,TGTGCCAGCATCCCCGGGACCGTCTTCTCCTACGAGCAGTACTTC
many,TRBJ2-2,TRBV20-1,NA,CSARGTGELFF,TGCAGTGCGAGAGGAACCGGGGAGCTGTTTTTT
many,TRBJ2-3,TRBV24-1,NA,CATSDYDTTDTQYF,TGTGCCACCAGTGACTACGACACCACAGATACGCAGTATTTT
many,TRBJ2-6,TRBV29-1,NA,CSVDSGANVLTF,TGCAGCGTTGACTCTGGGGCCAACGTCCTGACTTTC
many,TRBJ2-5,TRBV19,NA,CASSKGTSNQETQYF,TGTGCCAGTAGTAAGGGGACATCTAATCAAGAGACCCAGTACTTC
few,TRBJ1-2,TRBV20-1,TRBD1,CSARATGAPGGYTF,TGCAGTGCTAGAGCAACAGGGGCGCCTGGTGGCTACACCTTC
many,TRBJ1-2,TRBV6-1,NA,CASVVPDQYGYTF,TGTGCCAGCGTGGTACCAGACCAATATGGCTACACCTTC
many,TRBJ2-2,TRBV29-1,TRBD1,CSVLQGANTGELFF,TGCAGCGTTTTACAGGGGGCGAACACCGGGGAGCTGTTTTTT